Shown below are 29 T cell receptor beta chains from a single sample sequenced in a study of blood T cells in healthy people across ages. Through a sample-barcoded 5' primer and a J-beta primer mix, a second PCR was run for 7 to 11 cycles. TCRdb used MiXCR to reprocess the 5' RACE reads, holding one entry per CDR3 protein. This table has about 320,000 distinct CDR3 sequences, roughly 27% appearing once. The sequenced material came from blood. These receptor sequences come from a woman in her 70s in good health.

This chain links TRBV2 with TRBJ1-1, with D possibly TRBD1 on 6 matching bases. The CDR3 is 14 amino acids. Trimming pared 8 bases from V and 1 base from J, leaving 14 bases between. The germline V gene encodes CDR1 SNHLY and CDR2 FYNNEI. The CDR3 spells CASVSGTSNTEAFF. CDR3 in DNA: TGTGCCAGCGTTTCCGGGACATCGAACACTGAAGCTTTCTTT.

This clonotype was recorded at least ten times. V is TRBV7-9 and J is TRBJ1-4; no clear D. The V end was cut by 0 bases, the J end by 9 bases, with 8 bases between. The CDR3 spans 13 residues. Germline V gives CDR1 SEHNR, CDR2 FQNEAQ (reference sequence). The CDR3 sequence is CASSLAVGQKLFF. The CDR3 DNA is TGTGCCAGCAGCTTAGCAGTGGGCCAAAAACTGTTTTTT.

The chain couples TRBV4-2 to TRBJ2-5; 10 bases match TRBD1. Germline CDR1 reads LGHNA; CDR2 reads YNFKEQ. This CDR3 is 15 amino acids long. The J segment lost 5 bases and the V segment lost 1 base, leaving 4 bases of the junction unmatched. The CDR3, as DNA: TGTGCCAGCAGCCAAGGGACAGGGGGACGGGAGACCCAGTACTTC. This gives the protein CASSQGTGGRETQYF.

Only a few counts were recorded for this clonotype. The chain is built from TRBV28 and TRBJ2-5, with 11 bases that match TRBD2. Near its end, the DNA agrees better with TRBJ2-1, so the J call may be wrong. This CDR3 region has 17 residues. CDR1 is MDHEN and CDR2 is SYDVKM in the germline V gene. The CDR3 bases are TGTGCCAGCGGTCTACGCCGGGCTAGCGGGAGGTATGCAGAGCAGTTCTTC. Translation gives CASGLRRASGRYAEQFF.

In this sample, this clonotype turned up a few times. This sequence joins TRBV7-2 and TRBJ1-1; D gene ambiguous. Germline V gives CDR1 SGHTA, CDR2 FQGNSA. The CDR3 spans 13 residues. Trimming shortened V by 1 base and J by 1 base, and 4 bases separated the two germline ends. CDR3 coding DNA: TGTGCCAGCAGCTTAGATCCGAACACTGAAGCTTTCTTT. It yields the protein CASSLDPNTEAFF.

This clonotype was recorded a few times. CDR3 DNA: TGTGCCAGCAGCCGGATTAGCGTAGGCGAGCAGTACTTC. This translates into CASSRISVGEQYF. V and J are TRBV7-2 and TRBJ2-7, with D perhaps TRBD2 (5 bases). CDR1 is SGHTA, CDR2 FQGNSA, per germline. This CDR3 comprises 13 residues. V lost 5 bases and J 6 bases, leaving 14 bases between the germline ends.

This clonotype was detected only a few times. The gene calls are TRBV6-6 and TRBJ2-5; TRBD2 might be the D (5 bases). The J call may be mistaken, given a closer DNA end match to TRBJ2-1. This CDR3 region has 16 residues. CDR1 MNHNY and CDR2 SVGAGI come from the germline V gene (reference sequence). CDR3 nucleotide sequence: TGTGCCAGCAGTTACCAACAGACCCGTGGGGAGAATGAGCAGTTCTTC. This gives the protein CASSYQQTRGENEQFF.

The V and J genes are TRBV20-1 and TRBJ2-5; D not certain. There are 12 residues in the CDR3. CDR1 DFQATT and CDR2 SNEGSKA come from the germline V gene (reference sequence). V lost 0 bases and J 11 bases, leaving 13 bases between the germline ends. Here the CDR3 DNA reads TGCAGTGCTAGAGAGGTTATCCAGGAGCAGTACTTC. Residues: CSAREVIQEQYF.

This clonotype was seen ten or more times. The gene calls are TRBV12-3 or TRBV12-4 and TRBJ2-1; D uncertain. The V gene lost 8 bases and the J gene lost 6 bases, with 11 bases spanning the gap. The CDR3 spans 12 residues. CDR3 DNA sequence: TGTGCCAGCGGCAATATGGGCAATGAGCAGTTCTTC. This sequence encodes CASGNMGNEQFF.

The gene calls are TRBV5-6 and TRBJ2-3, with 7 bases aligning to TRBD2. Germline V lookup: CDR1 SGHDT, CDR2 YYEEEE. The CDR3 is 16 residues long. With V trimmed by 4 bases and J by 5 bases, 13 bases remained unmatched. CDR3 sequence (DNA): TGTGCCAGCAGCCTCTATGCGGGAGCCACCCTAGATACGCAGTATTTT. This codes for CASSLYAGATLDTQYF.

This clonotype was seen a few times. The chain joins TRBV20-1 to TRBJ2-2; the D gene is possibly TRBD2 (5 bases). The CDR3 is 13 amino acids. Trimming removed 2 bases at V and 4 bases at J, with 8 bases between. Germline CDR1 is DFQATT and CDR2 is SNEGSKA (reference sequence). DNA of the CDR3: TGCAGTGCTAGAATTAGCGTCACCGGGGAGCTGTTTTTT. Its protein is CSARISVTGELFF.

This clonotype was detected a few times. This rearrangement joins TRBV5-1 to TRBJ2-2; 10 bases fit TRBD2. The CDR3 has 16 amino acids. Germline loops: CDR1 SGHRS, CDR2 YFSETQ. J gave up 1 base and V 4 bases, and 4 bases lay outside the gene matches. The CDR3 DNA follows: TGCGCCAGCAGCGTATCTAGCGGGGGGAACACCGGGGAGCTGTTTTTT. Its translation: CASSVSSGGNTGELFF.

This clonotype was seen a few times. This chain connects TRBV6-6 to TRBJ2-7; D is unclear. Looked up from germline, CDR1 is MNHNY and CDR2 is SVGAGI (reference sequence). This CDR3 contains 14 residues. V lost 0 bases and J lost 1, with 7 bases in between. CDR3 sequence (DNA): TGTGCCAGCAGTTACTCTATCCTGTCCTACGAGCAGTACTTC. As protein: CASSYSILSYEQYF.

The rearrangement joins TRBV20-1 to TRBJ2-1, with TRBD2 matching over 10 bases. The germline V gene has CDR1 DFQATT and CDR2 SNEGSKA (reference sequence). The CDR3 has 16 residues. The V segment lost 0 bases and the J segment 6 bases; nucleotides outside the gene matches: 8. The CDR3 DNA is TGCAGTGCTAGAGATGGGGCTAGCGGGAGTCCCAATGAGCAGTTCTTC. It yields the protein CSARDGASGSPNEQFF.

In this sample, this clonotype turned up a few times. This chain uses TRBV5-1 with TRBJ2-3; D not resolved. V was cut by 3 bases and J by 6 bases, with 11 bases left in between. The germline V gene encodes CDR1 SGHRS and CDR2 YFSETQ. CDR3 size: 13 residues. CDR3: CASSYGGQDTQYF. The DNA for the CDR3 is TGCGCCAGCAGCTATGGTGGGCAGGATACGCAGTATTTT.

The V and J genes are TRBV27 and TRBJ2-1; tentative D call: TRBD1 (6 bases). Deletions cut 1 base from V and 15 bases from J, with 16 bases between. This CDR3 is built from 13 residues. The V gene's germline CDR1 is MNHEY and CDR2 SMNVEV (reference sequence). CDR3 in DNA: TGTGCCAGCAGTTTATTCTTGAACACAGGGCGGTTCTTC. It translates to CASSLFLNTGRFF.

The chain recombines TRBV6-1 with TRBJ1-2; tentatively, D is TRBD1 (6 bases). This CDR3 comprises 18 residues. Germline CDR1 is MNHNS and CDR2 is SASEGT. The ends were cut back, 8 bases at V and 1 base at J, with 26 bases in the middle. The DNA of the CDR3 is TGTGCCAGCTTAGGGACAAAACGGGCCCTCCGGGTTAACTATGGCTACACCTTC. Translation gives CASLGTKRALRVNYGYTF.

This clonotype was found many times. The chain links TRBV28 to TRBJ2-5; D possibly corresponds to TRBD1 (6 bases). There are 15 residues in the CDR3. Germline V gene sequence: CDR1 MDHEN, CDR2 SYDVKM. V lost 5 bases and J 2 bases, leaving 15 bases between the germline ends. This CDR3 reads CASSPGLQGQETQYF. The CDR3 DNA sequence: TGTGCCAGCAGTCCCGGACTCCAGGGGCAAGAGACCCAGTACTTC. The entire variable domain, with the rest obtained from reference TRBV28 and TRBJ2-5, is as follows: DVKVTQSSRYLVKRTGEKVFLECVQDMDHENMFWYRQDPGLGLRLIYFSYDVKMKEKGDIPEGYSVSREKKERFSLILESASTNQTSMYLCASSPGLQGQETQYFGPGTRLLVL.

The table lists this clonotype with many counts. The chain is built from TRBV7-9 and TRBJ2-4; the D is unclear. V was trimmed by 1 base and J by 0 bases, leaving 13 bases between them. The CDR3 has 17 amino acids. Germline V gene sequence: CDR1 SEHNR, CDR2 FQNEAQ (reference sequence). The CDR3 loop is CASSLEMGIPAKNIQYF. The CDR3 region has the DNA TGTGCCAGCAGCTTAGAAATGGGGATCCCAGCCAAAAACATTCAGTACTTC.

The table lists this clonotype with a few counts. V and J are TRBV28 and TRBJ2-5, with 11 positions matching TRBD2. The J call is doubtful: the DNA matches TRBJ2-7 better. Germline assignment: CDR1 MDHEN and CDR2 SYDVKM. CDR3 length: 17 amino acids. CDR3 sequence reads: CASSLLETGTSGYEQYF. CDR3 in DNA: TGTGCCAGCAGTTTGCTGGAGACCGGGACTAGCGGATACGAGCAGTACTTC.

V is TRBV5-1 and J is TRBJ2-5; 8 nucleotides align to TRBD2. J was trimmed by 4 bases and V by 4 bases; bases with no gene match: 6. The CDR3 runs 14 residues. Germline assignment: CDR1 SGHRS and CDR2 YFSETQ. The CDR3 is CASSLGLVPETQYF. The CDR3 DNA sequence: TGCGCCAGCAGCCTGGGACTAGTTCCAGAGACCCAGTACTTC. Full variable domain (remainder filled in from reference TRBV5-1 and TRBJ2-5): KAGVTQTPRYLIKTRGQQVTLSCSPISGHRSVSWYQQTPGQGLQFLFEYFSETQRNKGNFPGRFSGRQFSNSRSEMNVSTLELGDSALYLCASSLGLVPETQYFGPGTRLLVL.

This chain links TRBV28 with TRBJ2-3; possibly TRBD2 for D (6 bases). V was clipped by 2 bases and J by 1 base, with 7 bases between them. Germline CDR1 and CDR2: MDHEN and SYDVKM. The CDR3 covers 14 residues. The DNA of the CDR3 is TGTGCCAGCAGTTTAGGGACTCGCACAGATACGCAGTATTTT. The encoded protein is CASSLGTRTDTQYF.

The rearrangement joins TRBV11-2 to TRBJ2-5, with D tentatively TRBD2 (5 bases). From germline, CDR1 is SGHAT and CDR2 FQNNGV. V was trimmed by 1 base and J by 4 bases, leaving 10 bases between them. CDR3 size: 14 residues. In nucleotides, the CDR3 is TGTGCCAGCAGCTTAGGTATAGGGAGAGAGACCCAGTACTTC. It encodes CASSLGIGRETQYF.

This clonotype was seen just once. The rearrangement links TRBV3-1 to TRBJ2-3; perhaps TRBD1 as D (5 bases). The ends were cut back, 0 bases at V and 2 bases at J, with 24 bases in the middle. The CDR3 is 20 amino acids. Per germline, CDR1 LGHDT and CDR2 YNNKEL (reference sequence). The CDR3 reads CASSQESPRWSGSHTDTQYF. The CDR3 coding sequence is TGTGCCAGCAGCCAAGAGTCCCCTAGGTGGTCAGGGTCCCACACAGATACGCAGTATTTT.

The chain carries TRBV28 and TRBJ2-4; possibly TRBD2 for D (6 bases). Germline assignment: CDR1 MDHEN and CDR2 SYDVKM. The CDR3 contains 14 residues. The ends were cut back, 8 bases at V and 8 bases at J, with 19 bases in the middle. DNA for the CDR3: TGTGCCAGCTCAACAGGAGGGGTATGGGACATTCAGTACTTC. Translation: CASSTGGVWDIQYF.

This clonotype occurred a few times. The chain has TRBV28 and TRBJ2-1; TRBD1 is a possible D gene (5 bases). TRBJ2-4 matches the DNA end more closely, so the J call is doubtful. CDR3 length: 10 amino acids. Germline V gene data show CDR1 as MDHEN and CDR2 as SYDVKM. The CDR3 nucleotides read TGTGCCAGCAGTTCCAGGGATCAGTACTTC. It encodes CASSSRDQYF.

The CDR3 coding sequence is TGTGCCAGCAAAGACGCCAATGACAGGCAAAAGGACCAGTACTTC. Translated, it gives CASKDANDRQKDQYF. J is TRBJ2-5 and V is TRBV6-2 or TRBV6-3; tentatively, D is TRBD1 (6 bases). The germline V gene encodes CDR1 MNHEY and CDR2 SVGEGT. This CDR3 is built from 15 residues. Between the trimmed V and J ends, which lost 7 bases and 10 bases, there was a span of 25 bases.

This chain links TRBV5-1 with TRBJ2-5; the D gene is possibly TRBD1 (5 bases). Germline CDR1 SGHRS, CDR2 YFSETQ. V gave up 0 bases and J gave up 3 bases, with 9 bases separating them. The CDR3 is 14 residues long. The DNA of the CDR3 is TGCGCCAGCAGCTTGGAAGGGGTAGAAGAGACCCAGTACTTC. Translating gives CASSLEGVEETQYF.

This clonotype has just a few counts. The chain links TRBV20-1 to TRBJ2-1; 7 nucleotides agree with TRBD2. Germline values: CDR1 DFQATT, CDR2 SNEGSKA (reference sequence). J was trimmed by 10 bases and V by 1 base; bases with no gene match: 10. CDR3 length: 14 amino acids. CDR3 residues: CSARGGGSLKEQFF. The DNA of the CDR3 is TGCAGTGCTAGAGGAGGCGGGAGTTTGAAGGAGCAGTTCTTC.